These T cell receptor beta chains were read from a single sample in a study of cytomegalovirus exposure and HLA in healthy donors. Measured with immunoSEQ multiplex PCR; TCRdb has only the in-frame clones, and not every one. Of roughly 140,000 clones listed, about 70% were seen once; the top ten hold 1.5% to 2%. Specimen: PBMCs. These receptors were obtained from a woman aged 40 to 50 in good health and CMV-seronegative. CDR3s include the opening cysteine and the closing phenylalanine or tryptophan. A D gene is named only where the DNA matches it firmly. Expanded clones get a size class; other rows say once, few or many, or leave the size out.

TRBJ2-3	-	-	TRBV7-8	CASSLVRGGTDTQYF	TGTGCCAGCAGCTTAGTTCGGGGAGGCACAGATACGCAGTATTTT
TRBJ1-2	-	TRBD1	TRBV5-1	CASSSSPLDRGYGYTF	TGCGCCAGCAGCTCGAGCCCCTTGGACAGGGGATATGGCTACACCTTC
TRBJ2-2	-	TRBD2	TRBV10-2	CASRPAGGTGELFF	TGCGCCAGCAGACCGGCGGGAGGCACCGGGGAGCTGTTTTTT
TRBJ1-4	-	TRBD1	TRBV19	CASSNTGTGDEKLFF	TGTGCCAGTAGTAACACCGGGACAGGGGATGAAAAACTGTTTTTT
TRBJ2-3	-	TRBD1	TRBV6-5	CASRTGEWADTQYF	TGTGCCAGCAGGACAGGGGAATGGGCAGATACGCAGTATTTT
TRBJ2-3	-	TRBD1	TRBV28	CASSSYAGTGFADTQYF	TGTGCCAGCAGTAGTTACGCCGGGACAGGGTTCGCAGATACGCAGTATTTT
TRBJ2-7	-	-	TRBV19	CASSDFPYEQYF	TGTGCCAGTTCAGATTTTCCCTACGAGCAGTACTTC
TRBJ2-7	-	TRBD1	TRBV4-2	CASSRNSGTGLHEQYF	TGTGCCAGCAGCCGAAATTCGGGGACAGGGCTCCACGAGCAGTACTTC
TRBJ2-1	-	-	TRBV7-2	CASSLKGLEQFF	TGTGCCAGCAGCTTGAAGGGACTTGAGCAGTTCTTC
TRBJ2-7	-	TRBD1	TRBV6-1	CASSAWDRGAYEQYF	TGTGCCAGCAGTGCGTGGGACAGGGGTGCCTACGAGCAGTACTTC
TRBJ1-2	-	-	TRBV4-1	CASSQGPDNYGYTF	TGCGCCAGCAGCCAAGGGCCAGATAACTATGGCTACACCTTC
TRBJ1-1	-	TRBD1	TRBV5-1	CASSSTGGFILNTEAFF	TGCGCCAGCAGCTCGACAGGGGGCTTTATATTGAACACTGAAGCTTTCTTT
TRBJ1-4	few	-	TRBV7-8	CASSPQASRDNEKLFF	TGTGCCAGCAGCCCACAGGCCTCTAGAGATAATGAAAAACTGTTTTTT
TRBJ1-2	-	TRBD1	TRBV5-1	CASSPGQGENYGYTF	TGCGCCAGCAGCCCGGGACAGGGGGAAAACTATGGCTACACCTTC
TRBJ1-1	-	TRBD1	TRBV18	CASSPQPGTGENTEAFF	TGTGCCAGCTCACCACAGCCTGGGACAGGCGAGAACACTGAAGCTTTCTTT
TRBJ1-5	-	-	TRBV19	CASSPWDNSNQPQHF	TGTGCCAGTAGTCCATGGGACAATAGCAATCAGCCCCAGCATTTT
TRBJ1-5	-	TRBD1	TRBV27	CASSFDAGGRQPQHF	TGTGCCAGCAGTTTTGACGCAGGGGGGAGGCAGCCCCAGCATTTT
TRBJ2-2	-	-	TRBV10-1	CASSEIQLGAANTGELFF	TGCGCCAGCAGTGAGATCCAGTTGGGGGCCGCGAACACCGGGGAGCTGTTTTTT
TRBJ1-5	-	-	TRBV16	CASTNREGIYQPQHF	TGTGCCAGCACTAACAGGGAAGGGATTTATCAGCCCCAGCATTTT
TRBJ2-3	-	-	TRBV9	CASSVAGGRLPDTQYF	TGTGCCAGCAGCGTAGCCGGCGGCCGTCTTCCGGATACGCAGTATTTT
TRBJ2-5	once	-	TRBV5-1	CASSLLGGNQETQYF	TGCGCCAGCAGCTTGTTGGGGGGAAACCAAGAGACCCAGTACTTC
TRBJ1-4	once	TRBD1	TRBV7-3	CASSGRASDRSFQTNEKLFF	TGTGCCAGCAGCGGGCGAGCCTCGGACAGGTCCTTTCAAACTAATGAAAAACTGTTTTTT
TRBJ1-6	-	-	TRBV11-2	CASSLDVSGRPLHF	TGTGCCAGCAGCTTAGATGTGTCAGGCAGACCCCTCCACTTT
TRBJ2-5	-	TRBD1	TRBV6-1	CASSAGQGSGEQYF	TGTGCCAGCAGTGCGGGACAGGGCTCTGGGGAGCAGTACTTC
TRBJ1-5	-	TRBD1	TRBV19	CASRTGDQPQHF	TGTGCCAGTAGGACAGGGGATCAGCCCCAGCATTTT
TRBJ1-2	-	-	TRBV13	CASSSTGVMAPPKNHGYTF	TGTGCCAGCAGCTCAACGGGGGTCATGGCTCCCCCGAAAAATCATGGCTACACCTTC
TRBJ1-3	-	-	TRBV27	CASSGRGGGNTIYF	TGTGCCAGCAGTGGCCGGGGGGGAGGAAACACCATATATTTT
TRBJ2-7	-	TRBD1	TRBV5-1	CASSTDRQYEQYF	TGCGCCAGCAGCACGGACAGGCAGTACGAGCAGTACTTC